This T cell receptor beta chain is from a study of memory CD4+ T cells and cytomegalovirus serostatus. The count of this clone is one. TCRdb's copy holds only in-frame clones and misses some; the assay was immunoSEQ multiplex PCR. Of about 58,000 clones listed, more than 70% are singletons. CDR3 length: 14 residues. Deletions cut 7 bases from V and 2 bases from J, with 15 bases between. Germline-derived CDR1 and CDR2 are MNHNS and SASEGT. The sort gate was single viable CD3+CD4+CD8-CD45RO+ cells for memory CD4+ T cells. Sequencing was carried out using memory CD4+ T cells from blood. The sequence derives from an adult in good health and CMV-seronegative. Some clones in this sample may be carry-over from other donors' samples. This sequence joins TRBV6-1 and TRBJ2-7, with unresolved D. CDR3: CASNLASSAYEQYF. The DNA of the CDR3 is TGTGCCAGCAATTTGGCATCCTCGGCCTACGAGCAGTACTTC.